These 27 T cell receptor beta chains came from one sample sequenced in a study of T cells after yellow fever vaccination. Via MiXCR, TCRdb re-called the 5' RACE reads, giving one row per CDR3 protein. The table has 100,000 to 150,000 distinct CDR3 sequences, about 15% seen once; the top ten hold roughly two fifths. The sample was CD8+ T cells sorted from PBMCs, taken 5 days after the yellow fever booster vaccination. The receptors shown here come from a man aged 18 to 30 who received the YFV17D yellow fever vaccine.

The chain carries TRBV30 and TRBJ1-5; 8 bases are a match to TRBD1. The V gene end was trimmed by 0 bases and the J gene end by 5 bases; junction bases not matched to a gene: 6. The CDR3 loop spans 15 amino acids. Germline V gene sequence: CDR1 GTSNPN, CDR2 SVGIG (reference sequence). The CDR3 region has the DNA TGTGCCTGGAGTGTCTCGGCAGGGGGCTATCAGCCCCAGCATTTT. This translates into CAWSVSAGGYQPQHF.

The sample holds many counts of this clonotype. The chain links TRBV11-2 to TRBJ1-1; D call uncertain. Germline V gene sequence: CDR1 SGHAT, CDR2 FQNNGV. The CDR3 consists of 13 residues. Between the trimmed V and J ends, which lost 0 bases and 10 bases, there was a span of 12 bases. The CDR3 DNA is TGTGCCAGCAGCTTAGATGTCGGGCGCGGAGCTTTCTTT. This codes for CASSLDVGRGAFF.

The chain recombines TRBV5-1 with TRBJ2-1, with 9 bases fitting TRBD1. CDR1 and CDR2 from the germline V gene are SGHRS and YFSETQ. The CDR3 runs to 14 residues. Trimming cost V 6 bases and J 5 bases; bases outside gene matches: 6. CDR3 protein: CASKRTGENNEQFF. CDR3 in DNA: TGCGCCAGCAAGAGGACAGGGGAGAACAATGAGCAGTTCTTC. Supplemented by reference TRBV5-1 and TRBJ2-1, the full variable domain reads KAGVTQTPRYLIKTRGQQVTLSCSPISGHRSVSWYQQTPGQGLQFLFEYFSETQRNKGNFPGRFSGRQFSNSRSEMNVSTLELGDSALYLCASKRTGENNEQFFGPGTRLTVL.

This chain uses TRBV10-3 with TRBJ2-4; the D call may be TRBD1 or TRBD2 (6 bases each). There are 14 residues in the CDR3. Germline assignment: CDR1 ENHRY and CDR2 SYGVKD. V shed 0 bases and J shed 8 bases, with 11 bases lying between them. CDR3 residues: CAISESDSGYIQYF. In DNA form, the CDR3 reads TGTGCCATCAGTGAGTCGGACAGCGGGTACATTCAGTACTTC.

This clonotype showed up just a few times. The CDR3 DNA is TGTGCCAGCAGCAACCCGGCGCGGGCGGTTAAAGATACGCAGTATTTT. This gives the protein CASSNPARAVKDTQYF. The gene calls are TRBV5-5 and TRBJ2-3; tentative D call: TRBD2 (5 bases). Germline V gene sequence: CDR1 SGHKS, CDR2 YYEKEE (reference sequence). V was cut by 4 bases and J by 5 bases, with 20 bases left in between. The CDR3 covers 16 residues. The whole variable domain, filled in from reference TRBV5-5 and TRBJ2-3, reads DAGVTQSPTHLIKTRGQQVTLRCSPISGHKSVSWYQQVLGQGPQFIFQYYEKEERGRGNFPDRFSARQFPNYSSELNVNALLLGDSALYLCASSNPARAVKDTQYFGPGTRLTVL.

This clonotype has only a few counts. CDR3: CASSARDNAREQYV. The CDR3 DNA is TGTGCCAGCAGTGCCCGGGACAACGCACGGGAGCAGTACGTC. The rearrangement joins TRBV28 to TRBJ2-7, with TRBD1 as a possible D gene (6 bases). Between the trimmed V and J ends, which lost 5 bases and 7 bases, there was a span of 18 bases. The germline V gene encodes CDR1 MDHEN and CDR2 SYDVKM. CDR3 length: 14 amino acids.

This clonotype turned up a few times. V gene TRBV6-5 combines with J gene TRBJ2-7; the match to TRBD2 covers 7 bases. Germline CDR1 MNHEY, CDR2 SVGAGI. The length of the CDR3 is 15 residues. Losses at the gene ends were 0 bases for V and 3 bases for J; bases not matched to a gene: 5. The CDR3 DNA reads TGTGCCAGCAGTTACTCGGGAGGGGACGGCTACGAGCAGTACGTC. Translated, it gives CASSYSGGDGYEQYV.

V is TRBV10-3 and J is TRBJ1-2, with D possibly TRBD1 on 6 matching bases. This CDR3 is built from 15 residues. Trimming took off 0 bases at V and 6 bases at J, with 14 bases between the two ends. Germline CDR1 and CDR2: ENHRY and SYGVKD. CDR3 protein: CAISESRIPGDGYTF. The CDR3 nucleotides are TGTGCCATCAGTGAGTCGAGAATCCCAGGGGATGGCTACACCTTC.

For the CDR3, the DNA is TGTGCCAGCAGTTACGAGTTTCTTCCTTTCTCGGGACCTCAACAAGAGACCCAGTACTTC. Translation: CASSYEFLPFSGPQQETQYF. The chain has TRBV6-2 or TRBV6-3 and TRBJ2-5; D assignment may be TRBD1 or TRBD2 (5 bases each). With 2 bases removed from V and 2 bases from J, the gap between germline ends came to 27 bases. This CDR3 has 20 residues. Germline V lookup: CDR1 MNHEY, CDR2 SVGEGT.

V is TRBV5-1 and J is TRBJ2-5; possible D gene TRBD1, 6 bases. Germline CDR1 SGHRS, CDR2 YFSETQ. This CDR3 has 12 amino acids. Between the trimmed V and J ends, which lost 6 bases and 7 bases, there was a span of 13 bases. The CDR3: CASKGQRGTQYF. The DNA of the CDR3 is TGCGCCAGCAAGGGACAACGAGGGACCCAGTACTTC.

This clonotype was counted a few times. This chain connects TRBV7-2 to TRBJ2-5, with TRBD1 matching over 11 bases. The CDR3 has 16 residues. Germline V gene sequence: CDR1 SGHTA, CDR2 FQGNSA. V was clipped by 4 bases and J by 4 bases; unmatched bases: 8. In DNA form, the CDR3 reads TGTGCCAGCAGCTCCATGGACAGGGGGCTCGGAGAGACCCAGTACTTC. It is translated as CASSSMDRGLGETQYF.

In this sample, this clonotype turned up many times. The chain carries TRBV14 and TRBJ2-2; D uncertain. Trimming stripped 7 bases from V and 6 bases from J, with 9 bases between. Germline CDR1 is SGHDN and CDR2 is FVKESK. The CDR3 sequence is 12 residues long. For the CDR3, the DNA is TGTGCCAGCAAGAGCCCCCCCGGGGAGCTGTTTTTT. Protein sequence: CASKSPPGELFF. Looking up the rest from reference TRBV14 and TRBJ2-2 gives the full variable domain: EAGVTQFPSHSVIEKGQTVTLRCDPISGHDNLYWYRRVMGKEIKFLLHFVKESKQDESGMPNNRFLAERTGGTYSTLKVQPAELEDSGVYFCASKSPPGELFFGEGSRLTVL.

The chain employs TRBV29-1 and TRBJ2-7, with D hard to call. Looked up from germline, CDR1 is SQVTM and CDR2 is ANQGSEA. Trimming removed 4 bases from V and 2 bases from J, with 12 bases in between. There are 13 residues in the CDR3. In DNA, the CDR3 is TGCAGCGTTGTGGCAGAGTCTACCTACGAGCAGTACTTC. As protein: CSVVAESTYEQYF.

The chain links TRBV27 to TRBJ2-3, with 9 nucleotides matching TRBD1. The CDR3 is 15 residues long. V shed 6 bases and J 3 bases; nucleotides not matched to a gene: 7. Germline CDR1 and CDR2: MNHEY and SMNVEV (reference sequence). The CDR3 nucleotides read TGTGCCAGCAGCTCAGTCGGGACAGGGACAGATACGCAGTATTTT. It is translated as CASSSVGTGTDTQYF.

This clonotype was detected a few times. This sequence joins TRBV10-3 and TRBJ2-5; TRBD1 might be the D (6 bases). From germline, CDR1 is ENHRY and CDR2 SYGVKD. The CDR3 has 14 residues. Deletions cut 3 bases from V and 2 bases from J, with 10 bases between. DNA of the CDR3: TGTGCCATCAGTGACTGGGACAAGCAAGAGACCCAGTACTTC. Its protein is CAISDWDKQETQYF.

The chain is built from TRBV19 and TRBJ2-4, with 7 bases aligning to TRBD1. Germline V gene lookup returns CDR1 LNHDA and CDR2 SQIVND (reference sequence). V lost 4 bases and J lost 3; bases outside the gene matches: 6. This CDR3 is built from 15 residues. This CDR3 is CASSTDREYKNIQYF. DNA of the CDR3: TGTGCCAGTAGTACAGACAGGGAGTACAAAAACATTCAGTACTTC.

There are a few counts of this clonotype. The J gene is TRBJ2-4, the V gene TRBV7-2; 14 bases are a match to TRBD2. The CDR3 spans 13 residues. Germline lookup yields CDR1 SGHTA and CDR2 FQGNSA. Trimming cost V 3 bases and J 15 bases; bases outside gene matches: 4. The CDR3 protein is CASSLGLAGVSYF. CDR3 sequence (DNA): TGTGCCAGCAGCTTGGGACTAGCGGGGGTGTCGTACTTC.

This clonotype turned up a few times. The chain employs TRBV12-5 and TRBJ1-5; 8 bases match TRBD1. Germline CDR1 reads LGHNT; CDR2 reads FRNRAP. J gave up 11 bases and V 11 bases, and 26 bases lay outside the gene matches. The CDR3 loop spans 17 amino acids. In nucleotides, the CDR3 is TGTGCTGGTCGCCCGGGGTCAGGGGGCGATCCCCTGTGGTCCCAGCATTTT. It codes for CAGRPGSGGDPLWSQHF.

DNA for the CDR3: TGCGCCAGCAGCCCCGGAACCTCAAATCAAGAGACCCAGTACTTC. Translated, it gives CASSPGTSNQETQYF. The J gene is TRBJ2-5, the V gene TRBV5-1; D ambiguous. The CDR3 runs 15 residues. The ends were cut back, 4 bases at V and 2 bases at J, with 15 bases in the middle. Germline V gene lookup returns CDR1 SGHRS and CDR2 YFSETQ.

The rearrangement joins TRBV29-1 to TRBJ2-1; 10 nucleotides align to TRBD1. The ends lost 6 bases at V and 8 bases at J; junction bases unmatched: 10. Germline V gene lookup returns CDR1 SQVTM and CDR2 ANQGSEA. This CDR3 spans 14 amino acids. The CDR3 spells CSVVPGQGSYEQFF. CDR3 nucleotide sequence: TGCAGCGTAGTTCCGGGACAGGGGTCCTATGAGCAGTTCTTC.

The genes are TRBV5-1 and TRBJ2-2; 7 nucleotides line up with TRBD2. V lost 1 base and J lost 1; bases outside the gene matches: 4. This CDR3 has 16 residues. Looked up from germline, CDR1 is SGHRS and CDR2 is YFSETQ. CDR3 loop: CASSLFLAENTGELFF. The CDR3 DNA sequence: TGCGCCAGCAGCTTGTTTCTAGCGGAGAACACCGGGGAGCTGTTTTTT.

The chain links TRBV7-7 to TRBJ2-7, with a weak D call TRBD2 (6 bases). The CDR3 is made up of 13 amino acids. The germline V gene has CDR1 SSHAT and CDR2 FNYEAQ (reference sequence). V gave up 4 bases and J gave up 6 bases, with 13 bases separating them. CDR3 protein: CASSSELASEQYF. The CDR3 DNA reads TGTGCCAGCAGCTCCGAACTAGCAAGCGAGCAGTACTTC. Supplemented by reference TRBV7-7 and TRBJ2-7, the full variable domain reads GAGVSQSPRYKVTKRGQDVTLRCDPISSHATLYWYQQALGQGPEFLTYFNYEAQPDKSGLPSDRFSAERPEGSISTLTIQRTEQRDSAMYRCASSSELASEQYFGPGTRLTVT.

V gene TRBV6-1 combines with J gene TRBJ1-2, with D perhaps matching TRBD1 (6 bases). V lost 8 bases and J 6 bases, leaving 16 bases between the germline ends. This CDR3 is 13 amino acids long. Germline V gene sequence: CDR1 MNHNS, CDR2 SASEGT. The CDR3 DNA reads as TGTGCCAGCGCGTCAACAGGGTGGGATGGCTACACCTTC. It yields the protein CASASTGWDGYTF.

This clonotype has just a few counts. The CDR3 loop is CSADLAGRDNEQFF. The CDR3 nucleotides read TGCAGTGCTGACCTAGCGGGGAGGGACAATGAGCAGTTCTTC. The chain is built from TRBV20-1 and TRBJ2-1; 9 bases are a match to TRBD2. Germline values: CDR1 DFQATT, CDR2 SNEGSKA (reference sequence). CDR3 length: 14 residues. V lost 5 bases to trimming and J lost 5 bases; unmatched junction nucleotides: 7.

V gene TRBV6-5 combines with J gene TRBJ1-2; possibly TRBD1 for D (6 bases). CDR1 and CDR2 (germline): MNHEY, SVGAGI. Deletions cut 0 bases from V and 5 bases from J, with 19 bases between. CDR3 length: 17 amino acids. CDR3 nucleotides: TGTGCCAGCAGTTACTCGTTACGGGGGCCGGATCATTATGGCTACACCTTC. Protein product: CASSYSLRGPDHYGYTF.

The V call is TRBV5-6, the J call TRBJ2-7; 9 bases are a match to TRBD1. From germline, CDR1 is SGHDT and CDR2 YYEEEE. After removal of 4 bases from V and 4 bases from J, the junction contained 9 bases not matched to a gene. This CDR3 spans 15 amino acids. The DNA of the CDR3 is TGTGCCAGCAGCCGGGGACAGGGCCCAGGGTACGAGCAGTACGTC. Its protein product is CASSRGQGPGYEQYV.

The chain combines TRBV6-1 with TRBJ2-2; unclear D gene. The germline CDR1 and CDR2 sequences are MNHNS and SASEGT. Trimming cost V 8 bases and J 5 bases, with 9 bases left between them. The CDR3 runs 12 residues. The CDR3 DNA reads TGTGCCAGCGGAGCGCCTACCGGGGAGCTGTTTTTT. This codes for CASGAPTGELFF.